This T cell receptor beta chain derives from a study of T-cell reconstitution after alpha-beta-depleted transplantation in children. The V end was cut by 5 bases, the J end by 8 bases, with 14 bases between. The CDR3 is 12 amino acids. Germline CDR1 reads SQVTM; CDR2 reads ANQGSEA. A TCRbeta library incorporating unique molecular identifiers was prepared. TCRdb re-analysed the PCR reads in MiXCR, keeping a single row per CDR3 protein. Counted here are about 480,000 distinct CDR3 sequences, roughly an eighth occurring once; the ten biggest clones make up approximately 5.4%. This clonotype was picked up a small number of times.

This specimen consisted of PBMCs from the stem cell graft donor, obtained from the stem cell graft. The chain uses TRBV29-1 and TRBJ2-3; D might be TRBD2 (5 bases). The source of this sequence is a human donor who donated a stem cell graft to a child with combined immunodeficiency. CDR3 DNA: TGCAGCGTTTCTAGCCGGGCCGGTACGCAGTATTTT. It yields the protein CSVSSRAGTQYF.